This T cell receptor (beta chain) was observed in a study of blood T cell repertoires in COVID-19. Produced via immunoSEQ multiplex PCR; TCRdb's table is partial and in-frame only. The sample includes 120,000 or so clones, more than 70% of them seen just once. The junction had 10 bases not matched to a gene; V was cut back by 6 bases and J by 7 bases. The V gene's germline CDR1 is LNHDA and CDR2 SQIVND (reference sequence). The CDR3 is 16 amino acids. This clonotype was obtained from a woman aged 50 to 65 with acute or convalescent COVID-19. The chain combines TRBV19 with TRBJ1-6, with TRBD1 matching 9 bases. Sequencing was performed on peripheral blood. The CDR3: CASSPPPGQGNSPLHF. In DNA form, the CDR3 reads TGTGCCAGTAGCCCACCCCCGGGACAGGGAAATTCACCCCTCCACTTT.